Sequencing of this TCR beta chain was carried out in a study of T cell responses to AZD1222 COVID-19 vaccine. Regarding this clone: What it binds is unknown.

General study points: Only after the peak T cell response were repertoires sampled. The donor cohort was predominantly white British with a female majority, and clonal diversity may have been underestimated.

Using immunoSEQ multiplex PCR, the repertoire was profiled, and TCRdb retains in-frame clones only, with some absent. The table lists around 100,000 clones, 70% to 90% of them singletons. Second-dose recipients at about 4 or about 12 weeks were treated as one pooled group. The V gene's germline CDR1 is ENHRY and CDR2 SYGVKD. This CDR3 has 18 amino acids. Trimming cost V 3 bases and J 3 bases; bases outside gene matches: 7. The sequence was obtained from an adult who received the AZD1222 COVID-19 vaccine. The rearrangement uses TRBV10-3 and TRBJ2-6; 11 bases agree with TRBD2. This sample comprised peripheral blood, obtained 28 days after the second AZD1222 dose. The CDR3 nucleotides are TGTGCCATCAGTGAACTTAGCGGGAGGGCCTTTGGGGCCAACGTCCTGACTTTC. It specifies CAISELSGRAFGANVLTF.